This entry concerns a single TCR beta chain. Its antigen is undetermined. This sample is part of a study of cytomegalovirus exposure and HLA in healthy donors. Study background: For the approximately 390 genotyped donors, roughly 81% fell within the Caucasian-associated ancestry cluster. Study-wide results and limits: Across donors, most TCRs were seen rarely, yet some public ones were widespread. Donors were assumed by presence/absence analyses to have roughly uniform sequencing depth. According to reports, the classifier identified cytomegalovirus status with high specificity and sensitivity.

PCR used 60 Vbeta primers and 13 Jbeta primers. The assay was immunoSEQ multiplex PCR, and TCRdb's table has in-frame clones only and misses some. The data contain 200,000 or so clones, 84% of them singletons. CDR3 size: 15 residues. CDR1 and CDR2 (germline): MDHEN, SYDVKM. V dropped 6 bases and J dropped 8; count of bases not matched to a gene: 11. This rearrangement joins TRBV28 to TRBJ1-2; 11 nucleotides line up with TRBD1. The sequence came from a boy between 10 and 17 years old in good health and CMV-seronegative. Sequencing used PBMCs. CDR3 in amino acids: CASSPRTGGSSGYTF. The CDR3 DNA sequence: TGTGCCAGCAGCCCCCGGACAGGGGGCTCCTCCGGCTACACCTTC.